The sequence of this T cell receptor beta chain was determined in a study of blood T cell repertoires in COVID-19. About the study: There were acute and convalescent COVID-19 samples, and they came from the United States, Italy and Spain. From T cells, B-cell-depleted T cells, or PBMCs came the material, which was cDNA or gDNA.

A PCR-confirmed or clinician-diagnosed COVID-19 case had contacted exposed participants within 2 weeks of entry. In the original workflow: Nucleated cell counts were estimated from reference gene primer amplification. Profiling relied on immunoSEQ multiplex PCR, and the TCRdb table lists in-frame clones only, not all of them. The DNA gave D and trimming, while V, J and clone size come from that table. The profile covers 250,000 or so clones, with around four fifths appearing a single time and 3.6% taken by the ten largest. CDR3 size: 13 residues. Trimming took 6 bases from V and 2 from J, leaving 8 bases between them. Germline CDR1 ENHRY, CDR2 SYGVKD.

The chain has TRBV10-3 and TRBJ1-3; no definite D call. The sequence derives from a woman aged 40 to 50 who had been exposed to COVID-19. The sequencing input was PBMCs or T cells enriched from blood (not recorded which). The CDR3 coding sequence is TGTGCCATCAGCCGGGGAGCTGGAAACACCATATATTTT. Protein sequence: CAISRGAGNTIYF.